The 17 T cell receptor beta chains given below trace back to one sample, sequenced in a study of OX40 agonist ivuxolimab in advanced cancers. The assay was immunoSEQ multiplex PCR, and TCRdb's table has in-frame clones only and misses some. The sample lists around 53,000 clones; over 90% were seen once. The sample was CD4+ or CD8+ T cells sorted from blood, taken in a trial of the OX40 agonist ivuxolimab. These receptors were collected from an adult with an advanced solid tumor such as melanoma, head and neck, liver or kidney cancer.

This chain joins TRBV7-6 and TRBJ2-2; 8 bases line up with TRBD2. V shed 3 bases, J shed 0 bases, and the junction held 6 bases outside the gene matches. Germline assignment: CDR1 SGHVS and CDR2 FNYEAQ. CDR3 length: 17 residues. In DNA form, the CDR3 reads TGTGCCAGCAGCTTTATAGCGGGATCCGCGAACACCGGGGAGCTGTTTTTT. The encoded protein is CASSFIAGSANTGELFF.

This chain uses TRBV6-6 with TRBJ1-2, with TRBD1 as a possible D gene (6 bases). V gave up 5 bases and J gave up 1 base, with 14 bases separating them. Germline values: CDR1 MNHNY, CDR2 SVGAGI (reference sequence). This CDR3 is 15 amino acids long. In DNA form, the CDR3 reads TGTGCCAGCAGTCCTGGGGGGACACTTAACTATGGCTACACCTTC. Its translation: CASSPGGTLNYGYTF.

As DNA, the CDR3 is TGTGCCAGTAGCCCCACGTTCTACAATGAGCAGTTCTTC. It encodes CASSPTFYNEQFF. This chain links TRBV19 with TRBJ2-1; D gene unclear. The CDR3 contains 13 residues. The V gene lost 6 bases and the J gene lost 3 bases, with 9 bases spanning the gap. CDR1 LNHDA and CDR2 SQIVND come from the germline V gene (reference sequence).

The V call is TRBV5-6, the J call TRBJ2-7; no clear D. Trimming removed 5 bases at V and 3 bases at J, with 9 bases between. The length of the CDR3 is 12 residues. CDR1 and CDR2 (germline): SGHDT, YYEEEE. The CDR3: CASSDQGYEQYF. The CDR3 bases are TGTGCCAGCAGTGATCAAGGCTACGAGCAGTACTTC.

This chain links TRBV11-2 with TRBJ2-1; D is unresolved. V was cut by 7 bases and J by 8 bases, with 9 bases left in between. The V gene's germline CDR1 is SGHAT and CDR2 FQNNGV. The length of the CDR3 is 11 residues. Here the CDR3 DNA reads TGTGCCAGCACTCGTCGTGATGAGCAGTTCTTC. Protein: CASTRRDEQFF.

V and J are TRBV13 and TRBJ2-1; D remains unclear. The germline CDR1 and CDR2 sequences are PRHDT and FYEKMQ (reference sequence). The CDR3 extends over 15 amino acids. V was clipped by 4 bases and J by 8 bases, with 18 bases between them. CDR3 DNA: TGTGCCAGCAGCTGGAAAACTAACGCCGAATATGAGCAGTTCTTC. It yields the protein CASSWKTNAEYEQFF.

The V gene is TRBV19, the J gene TRBJ2-2, with D perhaps matching TRBD1 (6 bases). V dropped 4 bases and J dropped 4 bases, with 10 bases sitting between them. Germline V gene lookup returns CDR1 LNHDA and CDR2 SQIVND (reference sequence). CDR3 size: 14 residues. CDR3 sequence (DNA): TGTGCCAGTAGTAGGGGGCTTAGCACCGGGGAGCTGTTTTTT. Amino acid sequence: CASSRGLSTGELFF.

The chain uses TRBV27 and TRBJ2-1, with TRBD2 identical over 10 bases. This CDR3 region has 19 residues. Trimming removed 4 bases from V and 0 bases from J; junction bases left unmatched: 12. CDR1 MNHEY and CDR2 SMNVEV come from the germline V gene (reference sequence). CDR3: CASSWPTDSGRYSYNEQFF. For the CDR3, the DNA is TGTGCCAGCAGTTGGCCAACAGATAGCGGGAGGTACTCCTACAATGAGCAGTTCTTC.

This chain uses TRBV2 with TRBJ2-7, with 14 positions matching TRBD2. After removal of 8 bases from V and 3 bases from J, the junction contained 3 bases not matched to a gene. The CDR3 extends over 14 amino acids. Germline CDR1 SNHLY, CDR2 FYNNEI. The CDR3 loop is CASPGTSGSYEQYF. CDR3 DNA: TGTGCCAGCCCGGGGACTAGCGGGAGCTACGAGCAGTACTTC.

This chain's CDR3 is CASSQQTASYEQYF. The CDR3 DNA is TGCGCCAGCAGCCAACAGACAGCCTCCTACGAGCAGTACTTC. The chain combines TRBV4-1 with TRBJ2-7, with a tentative D call TRBD1 (5 bases). V gave up 2 bases and J gave up 0 bases, with 8 bases separating them. This CDR3 region has 14 residues. Germline V gene data show CDR1 as MGHRA and CDR2 as YSYEKL.

The chain carries TRBV7-2 and TRBJ1-2; D is undetermined. The CDR3 is made up of 14 amino acids. V was pared by 5 bases and J by 7 bases, with 17 bases between. CDR1 is SGHTA and CDR2 is FQGNSA in the germline V gene. The DNA of the CDR3 is TGTGCCAGCAGCCCCGTCCCGGGGTATAGTGGCTACACCTTC. The encoded protein is CASSPVPGYSGYTF.

This chain links TRBV7-8 with TRBJ2-2; D is ambiguous. In germline, CDR1 is SGHVS, CDR2 FQNEAQ. Between the trimmed V and J ends, which lost 5 bases and 0 bases, there was a span of 10 bases. This CDR3 is 15 amino acids long. DNA of the CDR3: TGTGCCAGCAGCCCCGATCTCCCGAACACCGGGGAGCTGTTTTTT. Its protein is CASSPDLPNTGELFF.

The V gene is TRBV19, the J gene TRBJ2-1; 14 bases are a match to TRBD2. Per the germline V gene, CDR1 is LNHDA and CDR2 is SQIVND (reference sequence). The junction had 8 bases not matched to a gene; V was cut back by 7 bases and J by 9 bases. The CDR3 has 15 amino acids. CDR3 in amino acids: CASNAEGLAGVEQFF. The CDR3 DNA follows: TGTGCCAGTAACGCCGAGGGACTAGCGGGAGTTGAGCAGTTCTTC.

This chain joins TRBV30 and TRBJ2-3; no clear D. Deletions cut 1 base from V and 0 bases from J, with 14 bases between. Per the germline V gene, CDR1 is GTSNPN and CDR2 is SVGIG (reference sequence). This CDR3 has 16 residues. The CDR3 DNA reads as TGTGCCTGGAGTGGCGAACAGTTTCCTAGCACAGATACGCAGTATTTT. This gives the protein CAWSGEQFPSTDTQYF.

This rearrangement joins TRBV28 to TRBJ1-6, with TRBD1 as a possible D gene (5 bases). From germline, CDR1 is MDHEN and CDR2 SYDVKM. The length of the CDR3 is 14 residues. V gave up 6 bases and J gave up 9 bases, with 15 bases separating them. The DNA of the CDR3 is TGTGCCAGCAGCCCCCTGATGGGGGTTTCACCCCTCCACTTT. Translation gives CASSPLMGVSPLHF.

The genes are TRBV4-1 and TRBJ1-6; TRBD1 is a possible D gene (6 bases). This CDR3 spans 14 amino acids. Germline V gene sequence: CDR1 MGHRA, CDR2 YSYEKL. The germline V and J ends were trimmed by 1 base and 7 bases, with 8 bases remaining between them. CDR3 protein: CASSQVGQNSPLHF. In nucleotides, the CDR3 is TGCGCCAGCAGCCAAGTTGGACAGAATTCACCCCTCCACTTT.

The gene calls are TRBV29-1 and TRBJ1-2; D gene ambiguous. Germline V CDR1 and CDR2: SQVTM, ANQGSEA. The CDR3 covers 15 residues. The V and J ends lost 0 bases and 0 bases respectively, with 11 bases between them. The CDR3 sequence: CSVEDPQKANYGYTF. CDR3 sequence (DNA): TGCAGCGTTGAAGATCCGCAGAAAGCTAACTATGGCTACACCTTC.